This T cell receptor (beta chain) was sequenced for a study of blood T cell repertoires in COVID-19. As for the study in general: Samples representing acute and convalescent COVID-19 were sourced from the United States, Italy and Spain. From T cells, B-cell-depleted T cells, or PBMCs came the material, which was cDNA or gDNA.

Authors' analysis steps: How many nucleated cells were present was estimated from reference gene primer amplification. Repertoires were generated with immunoSEQ multiplex PCR, while TCRdb's copy carries only in-frame clones and drops some. D and trimming come from the DNA, and the V and J calls and clone size come from that table. The profile shows roughly 160,000 clones, roughly 91% of them singletons. The CDR3 loop spans 17 amino acids. Germline CDR1 is MGHRA and CDR2 is YSYEKL. The junction had 6 bases not matched to a gene; V was cut back by 4 bases and J by 0 bases. This TCR derives from a man in his fifties who had recovered from COVID-19. The material sequenced was peripheral blood. The V gene is TRBV4-1, the J gene TRBJ2-6, with 7 bases that match TRBD1. CDR3 sequence reads: CASSPRGHSSGANVLTF. The CDR3 DNA follows: TGCGCCAGCAGCCCGAGGGGGCACAGCTCTGGGGCCAACGTCCTGACTTTC.